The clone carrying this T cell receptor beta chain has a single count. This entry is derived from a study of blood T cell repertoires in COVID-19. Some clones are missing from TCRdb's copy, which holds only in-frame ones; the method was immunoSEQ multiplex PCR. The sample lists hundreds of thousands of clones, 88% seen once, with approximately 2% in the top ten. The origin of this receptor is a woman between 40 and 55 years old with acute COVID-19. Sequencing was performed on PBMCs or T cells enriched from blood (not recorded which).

The chain's CDR3 is CATSEIGQDTEAFF. The DNA of the CDR3 is TGTGCCACCAGTGAGATAGGACAGGACACTGAAGCTTTCTTT. This chain uses TRBV24-1 with TRBJ1-1; 7 bases agree with TRBD1. CDR1 and CDR2 (germline): KGHDR, SFDVKD. CDR3 length: 14 residues. V lost 4 bases to trimming and J lost 3 bases; unmatched junction nucleotides: 4.